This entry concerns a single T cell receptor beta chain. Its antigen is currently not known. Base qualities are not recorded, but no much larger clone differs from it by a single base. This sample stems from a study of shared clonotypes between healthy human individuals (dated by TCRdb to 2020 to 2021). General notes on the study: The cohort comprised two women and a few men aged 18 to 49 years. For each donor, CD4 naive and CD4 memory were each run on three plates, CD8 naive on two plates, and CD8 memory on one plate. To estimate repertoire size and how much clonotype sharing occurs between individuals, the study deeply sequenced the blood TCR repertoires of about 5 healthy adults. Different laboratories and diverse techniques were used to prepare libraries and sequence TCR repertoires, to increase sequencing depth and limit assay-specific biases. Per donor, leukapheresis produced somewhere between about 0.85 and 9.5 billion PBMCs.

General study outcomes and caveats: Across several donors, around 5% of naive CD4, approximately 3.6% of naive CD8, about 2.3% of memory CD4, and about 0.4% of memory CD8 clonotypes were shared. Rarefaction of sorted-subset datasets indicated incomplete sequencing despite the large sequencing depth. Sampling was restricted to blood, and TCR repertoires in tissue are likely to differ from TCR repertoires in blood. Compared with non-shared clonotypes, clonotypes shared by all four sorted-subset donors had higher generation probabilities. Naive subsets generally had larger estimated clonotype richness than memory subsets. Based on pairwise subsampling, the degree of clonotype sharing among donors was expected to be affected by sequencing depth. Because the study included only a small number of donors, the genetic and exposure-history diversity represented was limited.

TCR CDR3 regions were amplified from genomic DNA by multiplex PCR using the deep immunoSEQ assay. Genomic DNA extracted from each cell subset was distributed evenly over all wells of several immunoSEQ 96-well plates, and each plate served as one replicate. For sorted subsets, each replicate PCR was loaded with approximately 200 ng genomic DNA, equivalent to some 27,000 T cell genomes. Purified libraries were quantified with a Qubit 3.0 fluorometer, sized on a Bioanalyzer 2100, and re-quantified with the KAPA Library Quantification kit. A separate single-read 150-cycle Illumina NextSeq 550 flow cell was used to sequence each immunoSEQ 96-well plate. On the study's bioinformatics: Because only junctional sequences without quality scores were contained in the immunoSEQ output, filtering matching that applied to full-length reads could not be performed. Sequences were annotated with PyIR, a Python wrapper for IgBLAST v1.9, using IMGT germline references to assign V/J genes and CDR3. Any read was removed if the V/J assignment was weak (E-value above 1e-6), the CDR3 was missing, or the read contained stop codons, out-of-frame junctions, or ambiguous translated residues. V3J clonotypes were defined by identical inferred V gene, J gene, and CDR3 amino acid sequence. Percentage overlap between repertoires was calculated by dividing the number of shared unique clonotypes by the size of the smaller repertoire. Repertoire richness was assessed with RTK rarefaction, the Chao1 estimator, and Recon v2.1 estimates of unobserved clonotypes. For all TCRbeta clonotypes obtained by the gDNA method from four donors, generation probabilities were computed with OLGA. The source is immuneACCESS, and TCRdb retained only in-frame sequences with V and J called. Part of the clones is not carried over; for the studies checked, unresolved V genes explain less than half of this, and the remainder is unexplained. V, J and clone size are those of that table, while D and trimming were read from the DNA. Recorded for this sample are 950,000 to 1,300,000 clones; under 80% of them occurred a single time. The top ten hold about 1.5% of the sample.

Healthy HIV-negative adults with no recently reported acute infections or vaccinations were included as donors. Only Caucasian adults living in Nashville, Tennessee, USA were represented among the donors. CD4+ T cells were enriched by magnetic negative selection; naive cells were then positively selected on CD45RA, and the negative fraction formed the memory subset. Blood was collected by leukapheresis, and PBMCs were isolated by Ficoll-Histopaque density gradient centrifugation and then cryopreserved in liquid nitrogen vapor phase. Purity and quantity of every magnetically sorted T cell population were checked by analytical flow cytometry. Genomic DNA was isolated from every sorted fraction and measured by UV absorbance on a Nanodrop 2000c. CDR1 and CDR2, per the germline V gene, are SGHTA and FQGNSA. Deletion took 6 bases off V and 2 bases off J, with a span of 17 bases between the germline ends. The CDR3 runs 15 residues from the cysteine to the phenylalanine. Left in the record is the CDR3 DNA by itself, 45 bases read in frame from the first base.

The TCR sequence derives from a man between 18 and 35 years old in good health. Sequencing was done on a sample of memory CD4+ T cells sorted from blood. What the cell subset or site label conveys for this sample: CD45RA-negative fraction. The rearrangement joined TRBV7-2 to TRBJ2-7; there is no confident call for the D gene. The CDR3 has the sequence CASSDRVEKAYEQYF. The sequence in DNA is TGTGCCAGCAGTGACCGAGTAGAGAAGGCCTACGAGCAGTACTTC.